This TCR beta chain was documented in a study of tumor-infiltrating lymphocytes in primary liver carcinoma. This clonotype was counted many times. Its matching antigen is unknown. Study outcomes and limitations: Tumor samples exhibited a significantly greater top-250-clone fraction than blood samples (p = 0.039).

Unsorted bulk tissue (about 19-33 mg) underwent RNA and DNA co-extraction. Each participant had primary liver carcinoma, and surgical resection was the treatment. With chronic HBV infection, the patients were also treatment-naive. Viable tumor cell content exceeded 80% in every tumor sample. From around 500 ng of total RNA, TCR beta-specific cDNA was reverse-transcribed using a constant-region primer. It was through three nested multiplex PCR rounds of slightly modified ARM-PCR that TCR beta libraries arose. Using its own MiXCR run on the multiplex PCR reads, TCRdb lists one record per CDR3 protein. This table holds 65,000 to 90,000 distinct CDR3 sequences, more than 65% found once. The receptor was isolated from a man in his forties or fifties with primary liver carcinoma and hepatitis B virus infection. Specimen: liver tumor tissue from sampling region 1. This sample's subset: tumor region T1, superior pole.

The CDR3 region is CAWSVQGGFEAFF. Written as DNA, the CDR3 is TGTGCCTGGAGTGTTCAGGGTGGGTTCGAAGCTTTCTTT. J is TRBJ1-1 and V is TRBV30, with D possibly matching TRBD1 (5 bases). The V end lost 0 bases, the J end lost 8 bases, and 13 bases lay between the germline ends. The CDR3 is made up of 13 amino acids. CDR1 GTSNPN and CDR2 SVGIG come from the germline V gene (reference sequence).